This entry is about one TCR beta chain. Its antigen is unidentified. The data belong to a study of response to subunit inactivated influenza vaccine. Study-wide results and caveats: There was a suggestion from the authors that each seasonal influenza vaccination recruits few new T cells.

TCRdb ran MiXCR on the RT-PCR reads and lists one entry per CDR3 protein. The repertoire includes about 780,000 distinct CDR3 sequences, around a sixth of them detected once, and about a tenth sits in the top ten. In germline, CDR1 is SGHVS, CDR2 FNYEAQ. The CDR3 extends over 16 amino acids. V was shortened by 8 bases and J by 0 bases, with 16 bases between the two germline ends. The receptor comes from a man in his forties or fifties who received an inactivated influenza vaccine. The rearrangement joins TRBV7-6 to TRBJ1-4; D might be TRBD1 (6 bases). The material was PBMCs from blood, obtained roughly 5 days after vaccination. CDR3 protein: CASGGGHSPTNEKLFF. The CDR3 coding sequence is TGTGCCAGCGGGGGGGGACACAGTCCAACTAATGAAAAACTGTTTTTT. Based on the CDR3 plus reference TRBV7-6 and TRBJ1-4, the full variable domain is GAGVSQSPRYKVTKRGQDVALRCDPISGHVSLYWYRQALGQGPEFLTYFNYEAQQDKSGLPNDRFSAERPEGSISTLTIQRTEQRDSAMYRCASGGGHSPTNEKLFFGSGTQLSVL.